Following are 3 T cell receptor beta chains from one sample sequenced in a study of T cell responses to AZD1222 COVID-19 vaccine (dated by TCRdb to the early 2020s). The time point label here, explained by the study, means: baseline before first vaccination. What this sample's treatment or condition label stands for: meningococcal conjugate vaccine given as trial control. Library method: the immunoSEQ multiplex PCR assay. Entries here come from immuneACCESS through TCRdb and include only in-frame sequences with V and J called. Some clones fail to appear in such tables; in the studies checked, an unresolved V gene covers under half of the shortfall, and the cause of the remainder is unknown. The sample yields more than 95,000 clones; approximately 83% were counted once. The ten largest make up 3% to 4.5% of the sample. Sequences were derived from peripheral blood, sampled on day 0 of MenACWY control vaccination. Receptors were obtained from an adult in good health.

V usage is TRBV28 and J usage is TRBJ2-5; 9 bases are shared with TRBD2. The length of the CDR3 is 15 residues. Germline V lookup: CDR1 MDHEN, CDR2 SYDVKM. The trim removed 4 bases at V and 4 bases at J, leaving 7 bases unmatched. CDR3 DNA: TGTGCCAGCAGTTGGGTAGCGGGGGATGGAGAGACCCAGTACTTC. Translated: CASSWVAGDGETQYF.

This clone was seen only once. The chain carries TRBV11-2 and TRBJ2-5; 9 bases fit TRBD2. The germline CDR1 and CDR2 sequences are SGHAT and FQNNGV. CDR3 length equals 15 residues. V dropped 5 bases and J dropped 10; count of bases not matched to a gene: 14. The CDR3 DNA reads as TGTGCCAGCAGCACCATAGGGATGAGCGGGGGGTTCCAGTACTTC. Its protein product is CASSTIGMSGGFQYF.

The CDR3 DNA sequence: TGTGCCAGCAGCCAAGAGCTAGCGGGGGGGCCGGTTCGGGAGACCCAGTACTTC. This encodes CASSQELAGGPVRETQYF. V gene TRBV4-2 combines with J gene TRBJ2-5; TRBD2 matches 12 bases. Looked up from germline, CDR1 is LGHNA and CDR2 is YNFKEQ. The V segment lost 0 bases and the J segment 5 bases; nucleotides outside the gene matches: 10. The CDR3 runs 18 residues.